The TCR beta chain described here comes from a study of blood T cell repertoires in COVID-19. Study-level background: COVID-19 samples from acute and convalescent phases originated in the United States, Italy and Spain. Sources were T cells, B-cell-depleted T cells, or PBMCs; the material itself was cDNA or gDNA.

Authors' methods: Estimation of nucleated cell counts relied on the amplification of reference gene primers. Data came from immunoSEQ multiplex PCR; TCRdb stores just in-frame clones and leaves some out. That table is the source of V, J and clone size, and D and trimming were worked out from the DNA. The repertoire holds under 45,000 clones, with more than 80% as singletons. Germline V gene data show CDR1 as LNHDA and CDR2 as SQIVND (reference sequence). This CDR3 has 15 residues. V trimming: 1 base; J trimming: 0 bases; junction bases outside the gene matches: 1. This chain connects TRBV19 to TRBJ2-7, with 9 bases that match TRBD1. This receptor was taken from a man in his sixties with active COVID-19. Sequenced input: peripheral blood. The CDR3 nucleotides read TGTGCCAGTAGTATAGGGACAGGGGACTCCTACGAGCAGTACTTC. The encoded protein is CASSIGTGDSYEQYF.